A single sample is the source of the 25 T cell receptor beta chains below, sequenced in a study of vaccination effects on CD4 cells after COVID-19. The repertoire was sequenced with immunoSEQ multiplex PCR; TCRdb's copy has only in-frame clones and lacks some. The sample includes about 58,000 clones, around three quarters of them seen just once. Following culture for under 12 days, CD4+ T cells were isolated. These receptors lack a known antigen. Source: CD4+ T cells from PBMCs cultured without peptide, taken before COVID-19 vaccination. The receptor set was obtained from a human donor who received a COVID-19 vaccine.

The CDR3 sequence is CASSLFGSNQETQYF. The CDR3 DNA sequence: TGTGCCAGCAGCTTATTCGGGAGCAACCAAGAGACCCAGTACTTC. The chain uses TRBV7-2 and TRBJ2-5; TRBD2 is a possible D gene (6 bases). CDR1 is SGHTA, CDR2 FQGNSA, per germline. The V and J ends lost 2 bases and 0 bases respectively, with 10 bases between them. The CDR3 is 15 amino acids. Full variable domain (outside the CDR3, taken from reference TRBV7-2 and TRBJ2-5): GAGVSQSPSNKVTEKGKDVELRCDPISGHTALYWYRQSLGQGLEFLIYFQGNSAPDKSGLPSDRFSAERTGGSVSTLTIQRTQQEDSAVYLCASSLFGSNQETQYFGPGTRLLVL.

V and J are TRBV15 and TRBJ1-1; D is possibly TRBD1 (6 bases). Germline lookup yields CDR1 LNHNV and CDR2 YYDKDF (reference sequence). V was shortened by 0 bases and J by 7 bases, with 15 bases between the two germline ends. The CDR3 is 15 amino acids. CDR3 amino acids: CATSREGGGGHEAFF. CDR3 coding DNA: TGTGCCACCAGCAGAGAAGGGGGGGGAGGGCATGAAGCTTTCTTT.

The chain joins TRBV5-4 to TRBJ1-3; D is uncertain. The germline V gene encodes CDR1 SGHNT and CDR2 YYREEE (reference sequence). This CDR3 has 13 residues. Trimming shortened V by 2 bases and J by 4 bases, and 7 bases separated the two germline ends. CDR3 sequence: CASSFRSGNTIYF. The CDR3 DNA sequence: TGTGCCAGCAGCTTCAGATCCGGAAACACCATATATTTT.

The chain is built from TRBV27 and TRBJ1-1, with D uncertain. Germline CDR1 MNHEY, CDR2 SMNVEV (reference sequence). The CDR3 totals 15 residues. With 3 bases removed from V and 0 bases from J, the gap between germline ends came to 11 bases. This chain's CDR3 is CASSFSAEMNTEAFF. CDR3 nucleotide sequence: TGTGCCAGCAGTTTTTCGGCGGAGATGAACACTGAAGCTTTCTTT.

The chain recombines TRBV6-6 with TRBJ1-5, with 7 bases aligning to TRBD1. The CDR3 is 16 residues long. Trimming took 6 bases from V and 0 from J; bases not matched to a gene: 8. Per the germline V gene, CDR1 is MNHNY and CDR2 is SVGAGI (reference sequence). CDR3 loop: CASRGQEINSNQPQHF. CDR3 nucleotide sequence: TGTGCCAGCAGAGGACAGGAGATTAATAGCAATCAGCCCCAGCATTTT.

The V gene is TRBV5-1, the J gene TRBJ2-5; D assignment may be TRBD1 or TRBD2 (5 bases each). Germline assignment: CDR1 SGHRS and CDR2 YFSETQ. Trimming removed 2 bases at V and 3 bases at J, with 8 bases between. The CDR3 consists of 13 residues. The CDR3 here is CASSFGAEETQYF. The CDR3 DNA reads as TGCGCCAGCAGCTTCGGGGCGGAAGAGACCCAGTACTTC.

The V and J genes are TRBV5-5 and TRBJ2-1, with a tentative D call TRBD1 (5 bases). Germline values: CDR1 SGHKS, CDR2 YYEKEE (reference sequence). V gave up 2 bases and J gave up 6 bases, with 15 bases separating them. This CDR3 contains 15 residues. CDR3 sequence reads: CASSFTGVQSNEQFF. The CDR3 nucleotides read TGTGCCAGCAGCTTTACAGGAGTGCAAAGCAATGAGCAGTTCTTC.

This clone occurred a few times. The chain joins TRBV5-1 to TRBJ1-3; no firm D call. Trimming stripped 2 bases from V and 0 bases from J, with 12 bases between. The CDR3 is 16 residues long. Germline V CDR1 and CDR2: SGHRS, YFSETQ. CDR3 residues: CASSFATANSGNTIYF. CDR3 in DNA: TGCGCCAGCAGCTTTGCCACTGCCAACTCTGGAAACACCATATATTTT.

The chain employs TRBV18 and TRBJ1-4; tentatively, D is TRBD1 (6 bases). Trimming left V 2 bases short and J 10 bases short, with 14 bases between. The CDR3 sequence is 14 residues long. The germline gives CDR1 KGHSH, CDR2 LQKENI. The chain's CDR3 is CASSPAGESIKLFF. The CDR3 DNA reads TGTGCCAGCTCACCAGCAGGGGAATCAATAAAACTGTTTTTT.

The chain is built from TRBV6-6 and TRBJ2-1, with 8 bases fitting TRBD2. Looked up from germline, CDR1 is MNHNY and CDR2 is SVGAGI (reference sequence). The V and J ends lost 8 bases and 5 bases, in that order; junction bases with no gene match: 8. The CDR3 sequence is 14 residues long. The DNA for the CDR3 is TGTGCCAGCGGGGGACTAGTGAGGAACAATGAGCAGTTCTTC. This gives the protein CASGGLVRNNEQFF.

This chain joins TRBV6-2 or TRBV6-3 and TRBJ1-3; D might be TRBD1 (5 bases). The CDR3 loop spans 14 amino acids. V shed 4 bases and J shed 0 bases, with 7 bases lying between them. CDR1 MNHEY and CDR2 SVGEGT come from the germline V gene. The CDR3 protein is CASSWGSSGNTIYF. The CDR3, as DNA: TGTGCCAGCAGTTGGGGCAGCTCTGGAAACACCATATATTTT.

The chain uses TRBV18 and TRBJ1-1, with no clear D. This CDR3 has 13 residues. Germline V gene lookup returns CDR1 KGHSH and CDR2 LQKENI. Deletions cut 5 bases from V and 6 bases from J, with 13 bases between. In DNA, the CDR3 is TGTGCCAGCTCATCGGGATTGGACGCTGAAGCTTTCTTT. This translates into CASSSGLDAEAFF.

This chain connects TRBV10-1 to TRBJ2-1; 9 bases align to TRBD2. The germline gives CDR1 WNHNN, CDR2 SYGVQD (reference sequence). Trimming took 4 bases from V and 8 from J; bases not matched to a gene: 6. The CDR3 consists of 14 residues. CDR3 sequence: CASSGGGASDEQFF. The CDR3 DNA is TGCGCCAGCAGTGGCGGGGGGGCCTCGGATGAGCAGTTCTTC.

The gene calls are TRBV7-9 and TRBJ2-7; 9 bases agree with TRBD1. This CDR3 is built from 13 residues. With 5 bases clipped from V and 11 bases from J, the junction kept 10 bases outside the gene matches. Germline CDR1 reads SEHNR; CDR2 reads FQNEAQ (reference sequence). The CDR3, as DNA: TGTGCCAGCAGCAGCGGGACAGGGCCTTACGAGTACGTC. Translated: CASSSGTGPYEYV.

The chain joins TRBV19 to TRBJ2-1, with D unresolved. This CDR3 is built from 14 residues. V lost 2 bases, J lost 0 bases, and 5 bases lay in between. CDR1 LNHDA and CDR2 SQIVND come from the germline V gene (reference sequence). The CDR3 here is CASSIPPSYNEQFF. DNA of the CDR3: TGTGCCAGTAGTATACCCCCCTCCTACAATGAGCAGTTCTTC.

J is TRBJ1-6 and V is TRBV18, with unresolved D. The germline V gene has CDR1 KGHSH and CDR2 LQKENI. V gave up 0 bases and J gave up 7 bases, with 10 bases separating them. The CDR3 length is 15 residues. DNA of the CDR3: TGTGCCAGCTCACCACCGCTAGGTGAGAATTCACCCCTCCACTTT. It translates to CASSPPLGENSPLHF.

V and J are TRBV5-1 and TRBJ1-1; maybe TRBD1 (6 bases). Per the germline V gene, CDR1 is SGHRS and CDR2 is YFSETQ. This CDR3 spans 16 amino acids. Trimming took off 4 bases at V and 1 base at J, with 17 bases between the two ends. The CDR3 DNA reads TGCGCCAGCAGCCCCGGGGGGGGCCTTTCGAACACTGAAGCTTTCTTT. Its protein is CASSPGGGLSNTEAFF.

The rearrangement uses TRBV19 and TRBJ1-3, with 8 bases identical to TRBD1. The germline CDR1 and CDR2 sequences are LNHDA and SQIVND (reference sequence). V shed 4 bases, J shed 8 bases, and the junction held 10 bases outside the gene matches. The CDR3 is made up of 15 amino acids. The chain's CDR3 is CASSTQGAKRDTIYF. The CDR3, as DNA: TGTGCCAGTAGTACCCAGGGGGCGAAAAGGGACACCATATATTTT.

Here the CDR3 DNA reads TGTGCCTGGAGTGTGGGGCAGTACTATGGCTACACCTTC. It translates to CAWSVGQYYGYTF. The chain employs TRBV30 and TRBJ1-2; tentative D call: TRBD1 (5 bases). This CDR3 comprises 13 residues. Trimming cost V 0 bases and J 3 bases, with 8 bases left between them. Per the germline V gene, CDR1 is GTSNPN and CDR2 is SVGIG (reference sequence).

V is TRBV18 and J is TRBJ2-2; tentative D call: TRBD1 (5 bases). The CDR3 totals 13 residues. Germline-derived CDR1 and CDR2 are KGHSH and LQKENI. Trimming stripped 3 bases from V and 8 bases from J, with 10 bases between. The CDR3 bases are TGTGCCAGCTCACCCCTAAAGGGGGGGGAGCTGTTTTTT. It encodes CASSPLKGGELFF.

This sequence joins TRBV5-1 and TRBJ2-2; 7 positions agree with TRBD1. Germline-derived CDR1 and CDR2 are SGHRS and YFSETQ. Trimming removed 0 bases from V and 5 bases from J; junction bases left unmatched: 7. This CDR3 is built from 16 residues. In DNA form, the CDR3 reads TGCGCCAGCAGCTTGGGACAGGGACGTGTTACCGGGGAGCTGTTTTTT. It encodes CASSLGQGRVTGELFF.

The V call is TRBV6-4, the J call TRBJ2-1; D might be TRBD1 or TRBD2, each matching 6 bases. This CDR3 has 14 residues. Germline V gene data show CDR1 as MRHNA and CDR2 as SNTAGT. The V end lost 5 bases, the J end lost 5 bases, and 13 bases lay between the germline ends. This chain's CDR3 is CASSSQGLHNEQFF. CDR3 in DNA: TGTGCCAGCAGTTCACAGGGACTTCACAATGAGCAGTTCTTC.

The chain carries TRBV19 and TRBJ1-4; the D gene is possibly TRBD1 (5 bases). Trimming cost V 3 bases and J 1 base, with 6 bases left between them. This CDR3 comprises 14 residues. Germline lookup yields CDR1 LNHDA and CDR2 SQIVND (reference sequence). The CDR3 DNA reads TGTGCCAGTAGTATGACAGTAACTAATGAAAAACTGTTTTTT. Translated: CASSMTVTNEKLFF.

A note on this clone: The sample contains more than one DNA sequence encoding this CDR3. This chain connects TRBV5-1 to TRBJ1-1; no clear D gene. The CDR3 runs to 13 residues. Trimming removed 3 bases at V and 1 base at J, with 7 bases between. Germline lookup yields CDR1 SGHRS and CDR2 YFSETQ. The CDR3 DNA reads as TGCGCCAGCAGCTCGCAAGGGAACACTGAAGCTTTCTTT. Translating gives CASSSQGNTEAFF. The full variable domain, in which reference TRBV5-1 and TRBJ1-1 provide the parts outside the CDR3, is KAGVTQTPRYLIKTRGQQVTLSCSPISGHRSVSWYQQTPGQGLQFLFEYFSETQRNKGNFPGRFSGRQFSNSRSEMNVSTLELGDSALYLCASSSQGNTEAFFGQGTRLTVV.

V and J are TRBV5-1 and TRBJ2-4; 7 bases map to TRBD1. V shed 0 bases and J 6 bases; nucleotides not matched to a gene: 3. In germline, CDR1 is SGHRS, CDR2 YFSETQ. CDR3 length: 14 amino acids. The CDR3 DNA follows: TGCGCCAGCAGCTTGGGGGGGACAGTAAACATTCAGTACTTC. This gives the protein CASSLGGTVNIQYF. The full variable domain, its missing parts supplied by reference TRBV5-1 and TRBJ2-4, is KAGVTQTPRYLIKTRGQQVTLSCSPISGHRSVSWYQQTPGQGLQFLFEYFSETQRNKGNFPGRFSGRQFSNSRSEMNVSTLELGDSALYLCASSLGGTVNIQYFGAGTRLSVL.